The source of this TCR beta chain is a study of blood T cell repertoires in COVID-19. On the study more broadly: Samples came from the United States, Italy and Spain, spanning acute and convalescent COVID-19. T cells, B-cell-depleted T cells, or PBMCs supplied cDNA or gDNA.

In the study's own analysis: Reference gene primer amplification gave nucleated cell count estimates. Profiling relied on immunoSEQ multiplex PCR, and the TCRdb table lists in-frame clones only, not all of them. V, J and clone size are taken as reported in that table, and D and trimming were inferred from the DNA itself. The data show 150,000 to 200,000 clones, roughly nine tenths seen once. This CDR3 has 15 residues. Germline V CDR1 and CDR2: LNHDA, SQIVND (reference sequence). V was pared by 5 bases and J by 0 bases, with 5 bases of the junction left unmatched. The genes are TRBV19 and TRBJ1-2; TRBD1 agrees at 8 bases. The specimen sequenced was peripheral blood. This TCR derives from a man in his 70s with active or convalescent COVID-19. CDR3 sequence reads: CASSPQGASNYGYTF. The CDR3 bases are TGTGCCAGTAGTCCCCAGGGGGCTTCTAACTATGGCTACACCTTC.